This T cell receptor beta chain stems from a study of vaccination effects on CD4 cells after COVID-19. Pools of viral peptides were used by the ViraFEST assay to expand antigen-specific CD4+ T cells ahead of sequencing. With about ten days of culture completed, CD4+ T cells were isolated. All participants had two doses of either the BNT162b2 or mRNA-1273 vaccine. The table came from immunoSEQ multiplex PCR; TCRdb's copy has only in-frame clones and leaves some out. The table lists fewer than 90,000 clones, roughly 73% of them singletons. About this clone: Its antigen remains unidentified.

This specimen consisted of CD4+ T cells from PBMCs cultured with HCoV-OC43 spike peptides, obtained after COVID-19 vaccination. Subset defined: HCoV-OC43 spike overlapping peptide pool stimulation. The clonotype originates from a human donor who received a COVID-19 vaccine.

The DNA of the CDR3 is TGTGCCAGCAGCTTAGCGGGACTAGCGGGGGGGCCCGGGGAGACCCAGTACTTC. Encoded protein: CASSLAGLAGGPGETQYF. The chain combines TRBV11-2 with TRBJ2-5; 16 nucleotides line up with TRBD2. There are 18 residues in the CDR3. The germline gives CDR1 SGHAT, CDR2 FQNNGV. V dropped 1 base and J dropped 5; count of bases not matched to a gene: 7.